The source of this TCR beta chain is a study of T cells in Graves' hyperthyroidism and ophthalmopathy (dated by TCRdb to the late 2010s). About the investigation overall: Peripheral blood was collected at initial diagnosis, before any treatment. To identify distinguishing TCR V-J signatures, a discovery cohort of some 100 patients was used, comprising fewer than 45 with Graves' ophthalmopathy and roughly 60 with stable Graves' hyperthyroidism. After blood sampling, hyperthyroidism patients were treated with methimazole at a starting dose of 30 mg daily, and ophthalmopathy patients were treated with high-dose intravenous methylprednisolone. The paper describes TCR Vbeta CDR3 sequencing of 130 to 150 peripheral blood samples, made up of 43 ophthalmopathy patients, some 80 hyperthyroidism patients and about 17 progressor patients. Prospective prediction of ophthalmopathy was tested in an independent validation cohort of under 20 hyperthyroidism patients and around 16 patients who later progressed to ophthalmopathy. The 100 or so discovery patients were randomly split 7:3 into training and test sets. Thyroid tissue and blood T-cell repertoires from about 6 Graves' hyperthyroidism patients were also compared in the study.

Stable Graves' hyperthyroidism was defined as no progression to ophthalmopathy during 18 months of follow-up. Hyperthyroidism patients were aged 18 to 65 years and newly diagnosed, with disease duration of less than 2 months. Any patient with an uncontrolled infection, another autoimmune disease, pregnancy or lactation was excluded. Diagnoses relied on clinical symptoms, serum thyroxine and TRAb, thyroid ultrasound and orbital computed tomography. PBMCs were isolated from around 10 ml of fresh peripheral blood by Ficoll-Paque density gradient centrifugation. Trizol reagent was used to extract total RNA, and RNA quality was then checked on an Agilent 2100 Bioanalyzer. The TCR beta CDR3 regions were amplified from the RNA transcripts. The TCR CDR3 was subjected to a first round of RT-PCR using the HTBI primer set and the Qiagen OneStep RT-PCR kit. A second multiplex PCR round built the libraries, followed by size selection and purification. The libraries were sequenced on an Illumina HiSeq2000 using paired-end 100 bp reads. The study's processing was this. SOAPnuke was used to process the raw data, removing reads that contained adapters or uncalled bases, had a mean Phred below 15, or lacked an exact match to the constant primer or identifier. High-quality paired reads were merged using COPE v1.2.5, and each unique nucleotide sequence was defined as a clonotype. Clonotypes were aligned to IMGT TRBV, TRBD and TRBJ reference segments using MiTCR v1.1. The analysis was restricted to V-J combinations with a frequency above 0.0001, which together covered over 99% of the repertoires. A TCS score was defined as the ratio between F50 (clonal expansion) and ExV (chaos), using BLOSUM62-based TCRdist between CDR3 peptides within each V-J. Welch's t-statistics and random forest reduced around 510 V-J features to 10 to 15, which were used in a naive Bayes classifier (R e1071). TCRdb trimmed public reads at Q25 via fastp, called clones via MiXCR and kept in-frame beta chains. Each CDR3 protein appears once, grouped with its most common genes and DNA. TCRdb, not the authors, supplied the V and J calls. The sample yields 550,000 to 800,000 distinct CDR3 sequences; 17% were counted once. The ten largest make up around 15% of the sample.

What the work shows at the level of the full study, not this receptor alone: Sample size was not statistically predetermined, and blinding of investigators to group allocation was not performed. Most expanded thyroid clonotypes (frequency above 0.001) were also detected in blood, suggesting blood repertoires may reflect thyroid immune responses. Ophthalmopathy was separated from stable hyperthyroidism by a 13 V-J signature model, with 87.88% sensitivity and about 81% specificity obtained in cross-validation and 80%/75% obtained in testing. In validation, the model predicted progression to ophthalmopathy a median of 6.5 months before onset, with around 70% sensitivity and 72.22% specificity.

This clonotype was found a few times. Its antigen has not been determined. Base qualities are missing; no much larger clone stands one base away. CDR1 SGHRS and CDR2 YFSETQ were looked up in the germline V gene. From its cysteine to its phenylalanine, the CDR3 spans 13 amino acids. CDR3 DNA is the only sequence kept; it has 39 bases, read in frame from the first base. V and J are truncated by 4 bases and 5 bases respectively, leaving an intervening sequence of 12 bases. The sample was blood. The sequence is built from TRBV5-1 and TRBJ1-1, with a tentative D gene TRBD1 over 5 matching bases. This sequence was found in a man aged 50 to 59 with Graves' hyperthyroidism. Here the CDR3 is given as CASSPGEQTEAFF. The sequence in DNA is TGCGCCAGCAGCCCGGGGGAACAGACTGAAGCTTTCTTT.